These 15 T cell receptor beta chains originate from one sample sequenced in a study of identical twins. TCRdb processed the 5' RACE reads anew with MiXCR; each CDR3 protein has one entry. The sample lists approximately 700,000 distinct CDR3 sequences; less than 7% were seen once. Sequencing input: naive T cells sorted from blood. The origin of the receptors is a man younger than 35 in good health.

A word on this clonotype: This sequence may be a read error, since a much larger clone differs from it by one base. V is TRBV20-1 and J is TRBJ2-3; TRBD1 matches 12 bases. CDR1 and CDR2 (germline): DFQATT, SNEGSKA (reference sequence). The CDR3 totals 12 residues. The CDR3 region is CRTGTGGYTQYF. The CDR3 DNA follows: TGCAGAACCGGGACAGGGGGCTATACGCAGTATTTT.

This clonotype was seen at least ten times. J is TRBJ2-7 and V is TRBV29-1; TRBD2 matches at 12 bases. The trim removed 4 bases at V and 2 bases at J, leaving 6 bases unmatched. Germline V gene sequence: CDR1 SQVTM, CDR2 ANQGSEA. The CDR3 totals 15 residues. Here the CDR3 reads CSVVPSGRAAYEQYF. The DNA of the CDR3 is TGCAGCGTTGTCCCTAGCGGGAGGGCCGCCTACGAGCAGTACTTC.

This clonotype was picked up a small number of times. The rearrangement links TRBV7-2 to TRBJ2-2; the D is unclear. Germline V gives CDR1 SGHTA, CDR2 FQGNSA. V shed 1 base and J shed 15 bases, with 12 bases lying between them. This CDR3 comprises 12 residues. CDR3 DNA sequence: TGTGCCAGCAGCTTAGGGGCTGACTCGGTGTTTTTT. It specifies CASSLGADSVFF.

The V and J genes are TRBV27 and TRBJ2-1; 7 bases fit TRBD1. V was pared by 5 bases and J by 1 base, with 11 bases of the junction left unmatched. Looked up from germline, CDR1 is MNHEY and CDR2 is SMNVEV (reference sequence). The CDR3 extends over 17 amino acids. The CDR3 DNA is TGTGCCAGCAGTAGGGACAGCGTAAGGGGGTCCTACAATGAGCAGTTCTTC. It translates to CASSRDSVRGSYNEQFF.

Remarks on this clonotype: A much larger clone differs by one base, so this may be a read error. J is TRBJ1-1 and V is TRBV7-9, with D unresolved. CDR1 and CDR2 (germline): SEHNR, FQNEAQ (reference sequence). There are 13 residues in the CDR3. V was pared by 11 bases and J by 6 bases, with 19 bases between. The CDR3 DNA reads as TGTGCCGGCACCGAACCCCCTCGCGCTGAAGCTTTCTTT. Residues: CAGTEPPRAEAFF.

This clonotype appeared many times. The chain is built from TRBV5-6 and TRBJ1-5; D is ambiguous. CDR1 is SGHDT and CDR2 is YYEEEE in the germline V gene. The length of the CDR3 is 13 residues. V was pared by 4 bases and J by 1 base, with 6 bases between. Written as DNA, the CDR3 is TGTGCCAGCAGCAGAGGAAGCAATCAGCCCCAGCATTTT. It specifies CASSRGSNQPQHF.

The chain couples TRBV7-8 to TRBJ2-1; TRBD2 matches at 7 bases. Germline V gene sequence: CDR1 SGHVS, CDR2 FQNEAQ. The V and J ends lost 3 bases and 10 bases, in that order; junction bases with no gene match: 6. The CDR3 length is 13 residues. The CDR3 bases are TGTGCCAGCAGCTTCGGGGAGGGACTCGAGCAGTTCTTC. Translating gives CASSFGEGLEQFF.

This clonotype came up many times. The chain uses TRBV4-2 and TRBJ1-5; D perhaps matches TRBD1 (5 bases). The germline gives CDR1 LGHNA, CDR2 YNFKEQ. Trimming removed 6 bases from V and 3 bases from J, with 12 bases in between. This CDR3 has 14 amino acids. The CDR3 protein is CASSPDSYNQPQHF. The CDR3 nucleotides are TGTGCCAGCAGTCCCGACAGTTACAATCAGCCCCAGCATTTT.

The V and J genes are TRBV6-5 and TRBJ2-4, with a tentative D call TRBD2 (5 bases). The CDR3 has 16 residues. V was clipped by 2 bases and J by 2 bases, with 13 bases between them. CDR1 and CDR2 (germline): MNHEY, SVGAGI. For the CDR3, the DNA is TGTGCCAGCAGTTACGTCGTAGGGAGACCCAAAAACATTCAGTACTTC. This sequence encodes CASSYVVGRPKNIQYF.

This clonotype has ten or more counts. The chain is built from TRBV20-1 and TRBJ2-1; 8 bases are shared with TRBD2. CDR3 size: 15 residues. Per germline, CDR1 DFQATT and CDR2 SNEGSKA (reference sequence). With V trimmed by 5 bases and J by 3 bases, 9 bases remained unmatched. CDR3 coding DNA: TGCAGTGCTCCCTTATCTCTAGCGGGCTACAATGAGCAGTTCTTC. Amino acid sequence: CSAPLSLAGYNEQFF.

The chain links TRBV27 to TRBJ2-3; 9 bases align to TRBD1. Germline CDR1 and CDR2: MNHEY and SMNVEV (reference sequence). The CDR3 runs to 15 residues. The J segment lost 4 bases and the V segment lost 4 bases, leaving 6 bases of the junction unmatched. The CDR3 DNA follows: TGTGCCAGCAGTTCATGGGGACAGGGATCAGATACGCAGTATTTT. Protein sequence: CASSSWGQGSDTQYF.

This chain joins TRBV27 and TRBJ2-4; D not certain. Deletions cut 2 bases from V and 1 base from J, with 9 bases between. From germline, CDR1 is MNHEY and CDR2 SMNVEV (reference sequence). This CDR3 has 15 residues. The CDR3, as DNA: TGTGCCAGCAGTTTAGTGGGGAACGCCAAAAACATTCAGTACTTC. Its translation is CASSLVGNAKNIQYF.

This clonotype was recorded at least ten times. The chain links TRBV11-3 to TRBJ1-1; TRBD1 matches at 9 bases. V gave up 4 bases and J gave up 7 bases; unmatched junction bases: 1. The germline gives CDR1 SGHNT, CDR2 YENEEA. This CDR3 comprises 12 residues. In DNA, the CDR3 is TGTGCCAGCAGCTGGGGACAGGGTGAAGCTTTCTTT. The encoded protein is CASSWGQGEAFF.

A few counts support this clonotype. The chain links TRBV20-1 to TRBJ2-7; TRBD2 might be the D (6 bases). Trimming shortened V by 0 bases and J by 2 bases, and 11 bases separated the two germline ends. Germline V gene data show CDR1 as DFQATT and CDR2 as SNEGSKA (reference sequence). The CDR3 is 14 amino acids. The CDR3: CSARDLQRAYEQYF. The DNA of the CDR3 is TGCAGTGCTAGAGACCTTCAGCGGGCCTACGAGCAGTACTTC.

This clonotype was seen only a few times. This chain uses TRBV6-2 or TRBV6-3 with TRBJ2-7; D is unresolved. This CDR3 is built from 13 residues. Germline CDR1 reads MNHEY; CDR2 reads SVGEGT. Trimming pared 6 bases from V and 5 bases from J, leaving 14 bases between. The CDR3 here is CASSRSRWDEQYF. In DNA form, the CDR3 reads TGTGCCAGCAGCCGTTCCCGCTGGGACGAGCAGTACTTC.